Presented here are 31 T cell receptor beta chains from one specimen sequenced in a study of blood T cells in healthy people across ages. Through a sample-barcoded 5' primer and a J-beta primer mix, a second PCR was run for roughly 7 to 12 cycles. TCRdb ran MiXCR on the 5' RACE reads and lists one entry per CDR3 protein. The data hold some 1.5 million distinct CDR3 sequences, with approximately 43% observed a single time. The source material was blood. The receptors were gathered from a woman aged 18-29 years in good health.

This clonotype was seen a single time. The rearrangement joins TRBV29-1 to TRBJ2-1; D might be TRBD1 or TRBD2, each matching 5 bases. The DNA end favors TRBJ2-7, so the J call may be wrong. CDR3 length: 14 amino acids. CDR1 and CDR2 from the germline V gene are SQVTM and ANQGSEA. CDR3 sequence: CSVRDASSYNEQYF. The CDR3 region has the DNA TGCAGCGTTCGGGACGCGAGCTCCTACAATGAGCAGTACTTC.

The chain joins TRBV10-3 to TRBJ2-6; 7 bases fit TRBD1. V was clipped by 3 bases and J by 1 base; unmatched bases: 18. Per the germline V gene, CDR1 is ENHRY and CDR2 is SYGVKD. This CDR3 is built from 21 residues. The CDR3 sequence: CAISDPTGELSVPSGANVLTF. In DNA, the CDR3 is TGTGCCATCAGTGATCCAACAGGGGAGTTGTCGGTTCCATCTGGGGCCAACGTCCTGACTTTC.

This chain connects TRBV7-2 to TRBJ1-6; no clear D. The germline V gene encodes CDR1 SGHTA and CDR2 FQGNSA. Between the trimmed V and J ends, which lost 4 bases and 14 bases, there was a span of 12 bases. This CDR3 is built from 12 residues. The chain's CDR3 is CASSSAALTLHF. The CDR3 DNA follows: TGTGCCAGCAGCTCCGCTGCGCTCACCCTCCACTTT.

The CDR3 spells CASSRISILDRVSTGELFF. The CDR3 region has the DNA TGTGCCAGCAGCCGAATATCAATCCTGGACAGGGTTTCTACCGGGGAGCTGTTTTTT. V gene TRBV7-9 combines with J gene TRBJ2-2; 8 bases agree with TRBD1. Losses at the gene ends were 5 bases for V and 5 bases for J; bases not matched to a gene: 19. Germline lookup yields CDR1 SEHNR and CDR2 FQNEAQ (reference sequence). The CDR3 covers 19 residues.

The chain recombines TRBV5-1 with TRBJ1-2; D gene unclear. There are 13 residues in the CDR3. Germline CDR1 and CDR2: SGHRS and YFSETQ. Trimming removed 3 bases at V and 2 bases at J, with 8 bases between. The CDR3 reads CASSWSSNYGYTF. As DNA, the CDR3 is TGCGCCAGCAGCTGGTCAAGCAACTATGGCTACACCTTC. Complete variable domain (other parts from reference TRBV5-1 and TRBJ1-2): KAGVTQTPRYLIKTRGQQVTLSCSPISGHRSVSWYQQTPGQGLQFLFEYFSETQRNKGNFPGRFSGRQFSNSRSEMNVSTLELGDSALYLCASSWSSNYGYTFGSGTRLTVV.

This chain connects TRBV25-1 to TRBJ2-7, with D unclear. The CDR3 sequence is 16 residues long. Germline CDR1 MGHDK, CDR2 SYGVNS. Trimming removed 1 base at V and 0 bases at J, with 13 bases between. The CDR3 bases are TGTGCCAGCAGTGAATCCGCGACTCCCTACTCCTACGAGCAGTACTTC. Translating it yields CASSESATPYSYEQYF.

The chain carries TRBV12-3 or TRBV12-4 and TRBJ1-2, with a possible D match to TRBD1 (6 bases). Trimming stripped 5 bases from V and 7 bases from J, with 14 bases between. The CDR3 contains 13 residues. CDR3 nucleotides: TGTGCCAGCAGTCGTGCAGGGGTGTCTGGCTACACCTTC. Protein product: CASSRAGVSGYTF.

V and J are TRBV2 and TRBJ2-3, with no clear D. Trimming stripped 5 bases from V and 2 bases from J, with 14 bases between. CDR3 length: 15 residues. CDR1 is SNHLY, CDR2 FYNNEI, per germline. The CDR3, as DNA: TGTGCCAGCAGTCCCCCTTCCCCCCTCACAGATACGCAGTATTTT. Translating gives CASSPPSPLTDTQYF.

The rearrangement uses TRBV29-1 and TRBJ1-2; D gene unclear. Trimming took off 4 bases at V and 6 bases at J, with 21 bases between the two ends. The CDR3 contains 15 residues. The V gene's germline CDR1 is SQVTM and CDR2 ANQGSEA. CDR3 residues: CSVAPLVRTEDGYTF. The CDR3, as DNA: TGCAGCGTTGCCCCTCTGGTACGGACCGAGGATGGCTACACCTTC.

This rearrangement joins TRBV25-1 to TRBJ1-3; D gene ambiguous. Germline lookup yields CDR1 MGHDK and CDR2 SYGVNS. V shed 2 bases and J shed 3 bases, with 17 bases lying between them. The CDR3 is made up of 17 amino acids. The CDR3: CASSESRPTQNGNTIYF. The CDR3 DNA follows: TGTGCCAGCAGTGAAAGCAGGCCGACGCAAAATGGAAACACCATATATTTT.

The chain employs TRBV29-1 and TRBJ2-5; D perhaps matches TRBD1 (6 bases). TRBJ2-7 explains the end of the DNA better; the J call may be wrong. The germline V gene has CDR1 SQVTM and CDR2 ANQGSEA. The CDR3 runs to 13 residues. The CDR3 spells CSVSTGWRYEQYF. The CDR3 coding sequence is TGCAGCGTCAGTACAGGGTGGCGGTACGAGCAGTACTTC.

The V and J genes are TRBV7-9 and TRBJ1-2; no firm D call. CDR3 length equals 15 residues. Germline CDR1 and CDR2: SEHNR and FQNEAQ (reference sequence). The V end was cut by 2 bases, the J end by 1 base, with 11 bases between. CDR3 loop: CASSLTNSFNYGYTF. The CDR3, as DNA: TGTGCCAGCAGCTTAACGAACAGTTTTAACTATGGCTACACCTTC.

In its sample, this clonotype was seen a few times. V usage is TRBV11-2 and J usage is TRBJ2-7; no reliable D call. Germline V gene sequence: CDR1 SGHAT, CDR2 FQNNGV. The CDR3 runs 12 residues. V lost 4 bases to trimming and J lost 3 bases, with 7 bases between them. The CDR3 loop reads CASSSEDYEQYF. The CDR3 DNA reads TGTGCCAGCAGCTCTGAGGACTACGAGCAGTACTTC.

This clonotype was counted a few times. The CDR3 nucleotides are TGTGCCAGCAGTAACAGTTTCTATAGCAATCAGCCCCAGCATTTT. It codes for CASSNSFYSNQPQHF. The chain recombines TRBV6-6 with TRBJ1-5; D is unresolved. The germline gives CDR1 MNHNY, CDR2 SVGAGI (reference sequence). Trimming took off 5 bases at V and 0 bases at J, with 11 bases between the two ends. CDR3 length: 15 residues.

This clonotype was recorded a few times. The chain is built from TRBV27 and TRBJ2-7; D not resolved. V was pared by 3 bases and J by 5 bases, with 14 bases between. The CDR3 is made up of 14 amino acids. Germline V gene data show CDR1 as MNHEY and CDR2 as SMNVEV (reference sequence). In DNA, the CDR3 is TGTGCCAGCAGTTTTCAGCACAGCCCTCACGAGCAGTACTTC. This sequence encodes CASSFQHSPHEQYF.

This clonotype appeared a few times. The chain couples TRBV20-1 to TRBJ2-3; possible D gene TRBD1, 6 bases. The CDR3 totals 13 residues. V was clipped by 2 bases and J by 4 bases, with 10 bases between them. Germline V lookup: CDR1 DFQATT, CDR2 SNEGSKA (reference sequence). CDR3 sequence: CSARFSGADTQYF. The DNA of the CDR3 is TGCAGTGCTAGATTCTCAGGGGCAGATACGCAGTATTTT.

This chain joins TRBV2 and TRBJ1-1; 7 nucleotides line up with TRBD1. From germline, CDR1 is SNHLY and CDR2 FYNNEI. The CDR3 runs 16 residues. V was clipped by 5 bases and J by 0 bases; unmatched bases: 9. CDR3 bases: TGTGCCAGCAGTCCCCGGGACAGCCCTATGAACACTGAAGCTTTCTTT. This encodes CASSPRDSPMNTEAFF.

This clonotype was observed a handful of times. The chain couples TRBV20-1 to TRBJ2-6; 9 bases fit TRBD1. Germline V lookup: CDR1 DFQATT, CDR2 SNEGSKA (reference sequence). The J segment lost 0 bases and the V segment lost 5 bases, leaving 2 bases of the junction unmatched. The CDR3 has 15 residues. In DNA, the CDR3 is TGCAGTGCTGAGACAGGGGGCTCTGGGGCCAACGTCCTGACTTTC. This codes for CSAETGGSGANVLTF.

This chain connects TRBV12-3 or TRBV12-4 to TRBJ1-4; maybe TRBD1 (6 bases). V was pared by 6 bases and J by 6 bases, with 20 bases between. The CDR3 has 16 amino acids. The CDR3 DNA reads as TGTGCCAGCAGCCCTCGACCGGGACATACTTATGAAAAACTGTTTTTT. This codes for CASSPRPGHTYEKLFF.

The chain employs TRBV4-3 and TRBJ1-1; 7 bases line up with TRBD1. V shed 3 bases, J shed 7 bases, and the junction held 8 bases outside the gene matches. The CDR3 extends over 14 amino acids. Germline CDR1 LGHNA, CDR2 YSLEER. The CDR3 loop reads CASSQSPRQGEAFF. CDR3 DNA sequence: TGCGCCAGCAGCCAGTCCCCCCGACAGGGTGAAGCTTTCTTT.

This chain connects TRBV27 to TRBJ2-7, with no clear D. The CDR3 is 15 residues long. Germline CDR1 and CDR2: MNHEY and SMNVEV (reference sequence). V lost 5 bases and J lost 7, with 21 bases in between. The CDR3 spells CASSLRPQSYNEQYF. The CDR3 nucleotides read TGTGCCAGCAGTCTGCGGCCCCAATCCTACAATGAGCAGTACTTC.

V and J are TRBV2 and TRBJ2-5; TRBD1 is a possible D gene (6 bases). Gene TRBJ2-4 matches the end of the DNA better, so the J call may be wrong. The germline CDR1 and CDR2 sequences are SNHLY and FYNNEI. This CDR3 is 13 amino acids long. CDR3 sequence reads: CASVFGTSGIQYF. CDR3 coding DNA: TGTGCCAGCGTATTCGGGACATCGGGCATTCAGTACTTC.

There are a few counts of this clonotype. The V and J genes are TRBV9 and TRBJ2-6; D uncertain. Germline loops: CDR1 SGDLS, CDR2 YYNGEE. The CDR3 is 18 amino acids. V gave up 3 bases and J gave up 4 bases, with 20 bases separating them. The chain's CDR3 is CASSARLGLLSGANVLTF. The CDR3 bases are TGTGCCAGCAGCGCGAGGTTGGGCCTACTGTCCGGGGCCAACGTCCTGACTTTC.

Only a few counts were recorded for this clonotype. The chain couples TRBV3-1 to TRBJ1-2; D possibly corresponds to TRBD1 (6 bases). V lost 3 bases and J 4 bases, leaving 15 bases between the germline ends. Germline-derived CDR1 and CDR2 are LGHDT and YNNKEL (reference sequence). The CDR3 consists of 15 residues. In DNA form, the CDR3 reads TGTGCCAGCAGCCAGGTTTCGCAGGGGATCTATGGCTACACCTTC. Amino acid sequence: CASSQVSQGIYGYTF.

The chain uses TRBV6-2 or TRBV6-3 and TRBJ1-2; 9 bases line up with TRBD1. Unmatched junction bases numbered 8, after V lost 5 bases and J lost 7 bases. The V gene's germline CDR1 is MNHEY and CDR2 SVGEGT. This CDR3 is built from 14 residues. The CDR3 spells CASSDAGTGFGYTF. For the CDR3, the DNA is TGTGCCAGCAGTGACGCTGGGACAGGGTTTGGCTACACCTTC.

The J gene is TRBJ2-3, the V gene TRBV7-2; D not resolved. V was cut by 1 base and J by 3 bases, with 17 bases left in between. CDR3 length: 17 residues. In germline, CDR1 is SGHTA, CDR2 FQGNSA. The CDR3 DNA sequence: TGTGCCAGCAGCTTAGTTGGGCGTACCGCCCGAACAGATACGCAGTATTTT. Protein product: CASSLVGRTARTDTQYF.

The DNA for the CDR3 is TGTGCCAGCAGTGACATACCCTATAATTCACCCCTCCACTTT. It translates to CASSDIPYNSPLHF. The V gene is TRBV25-1, the J gene TRBJ1-6; D unclear. V was pared by 3 bases and J by 2 bases, with 5 bases between. The CDR3 spans 14 residues. CDR1 is MGHDK, CDR2 SYGVNS, per germline.

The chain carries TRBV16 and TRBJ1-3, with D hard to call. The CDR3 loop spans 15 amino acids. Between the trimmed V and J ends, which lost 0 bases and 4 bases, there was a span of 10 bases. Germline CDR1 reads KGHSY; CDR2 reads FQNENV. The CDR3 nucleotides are TGTGCCAGCAGCCAATCGAGAGGGATCGGAAACACCATATATTTT. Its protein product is CASSQSRGIGNTIYF.

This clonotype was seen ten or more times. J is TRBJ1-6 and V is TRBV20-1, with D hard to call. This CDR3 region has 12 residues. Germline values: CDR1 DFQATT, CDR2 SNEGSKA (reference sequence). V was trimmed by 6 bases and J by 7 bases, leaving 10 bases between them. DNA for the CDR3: TGCAGTGCGAAACAGCCGAATTCACCCCTCCACTTT. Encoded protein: CSAKQPNSPLHF.

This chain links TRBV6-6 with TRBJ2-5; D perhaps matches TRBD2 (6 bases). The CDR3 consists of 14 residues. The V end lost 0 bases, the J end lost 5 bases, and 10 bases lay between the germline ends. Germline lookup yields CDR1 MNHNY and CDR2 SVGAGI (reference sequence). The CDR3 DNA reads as TGTGCCAGCAGTTACTCGTACCGGGGGGAGACCCAGTACTTC. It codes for CASSYSYRGETQYF.

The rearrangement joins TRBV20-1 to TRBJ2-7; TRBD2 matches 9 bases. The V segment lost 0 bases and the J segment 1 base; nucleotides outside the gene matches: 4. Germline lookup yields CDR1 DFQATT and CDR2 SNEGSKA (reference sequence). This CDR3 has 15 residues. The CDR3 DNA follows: TGCAGTGCTAGAGATTACAGCGGGAGGTCCTACGAGCAGTACTTC. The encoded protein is CSARDYSGRSYEQYF.